Listed here is a single TCR beta chain. Its antigen is as yet unknown. The record originates from a study of shared clonotypes between healthy human individuals. The naive CD8 subset, CD45RO-negative cells positively selected for CCR7, excluded terminally differentiated effector memory CD45RA+ cells. CDR3 length equals 13 residues. Germline CDR1 and CDR2: SGHRS and YFSETQ. V shed 2 bases and J shed 9 bases, with 12 bases lying between them. This table comes from immunoSEQ multiplex PCR, and its TCRdb copy is limited to in-frame clones, with some not included. The sample has about 2.1 million clones, roughly 91% seen once. The study's findings and limits: Larger richness was generally estimated for naive than memory subsets.

The rearrangement uses TRBV5-1 and TRBJ2-1; no clear D. The sequenced material came from naive CD8+ T cells from PBMCs. This clonotype originated in a man aged 18-30 years in good health. Some clones in this sample may be carry-over from other donors' samples. CDR3: CASSFAQTPEQFF. CDR3 in DNA: TGCGCCAGCAGCTTTGCCCAGACCCCTGAGCAGTTCTTC.